This TCR beta chain was recorded in a study of cytomegalovirus exposure and HLA in healthy donors. Study-level background: Out of several hundred genotyped donors, about 81% belonged to the Caucasian-associated ancestry cluster.

This CDR3 has 16 amino acids. From germline, CDR1 is SEHNR and CDR2 FQNEAQ (reference sequence). After removal of 2 bases from V and 2 bases from J, the junction contained 5 bases not matched to a gene. Study-level points and caveats: TCR beta chain V- and J-gene trimming was linked, in a later analysis, to a missense variant in DCLRE1C. Donor immune exposure was known only as CMV serostatus.

To note about this clone: The antigen is undetermined.

The PCR made use of 60 Vbeta and 13 Jbeta primers. The data were produced by immunoSEQ multiplex PCR, yet TCRdb's version contains in-frame clones alone and is incomplete. The table records about 120,000 clones, roughly 82% of them present only once. The chain links TRBV7-9 to TRBJ2-7; 11 nucleotides line up with TRBD2. This clonotype was obtained from a human donor in good health. What was sequenced was PBMCs. The CDR3 loop is CASSLTLAGGAYEQYF. CDR3 bases: TGTGCCAGCAGCTTAACCCTAGCGGGAGGCGCCTACGAGCAGTACTTC.